The clone carrying this T cell receptor (beta chain) has just a few counts. The antigen is not known. TCRdb's table, derived via immunoSEQ multiplex PCR, lists solely in-frame clones and lacks some. Of roughly 450,000 clones in the sample, 75% to 95% were seen once. This sample stems from a study of Ad26.COV2.S vaccination and SARS-CoV-2 variants. Treatment described: roughly 20 received Ad26.COV2.S at low or high dose, single or two shots; several received placebo; per-sample allocation not given. After the first vaccine or placebo injection, samples were drawn on day 63. J lost 2 bases, V lost 3 bases, and 4 bases had no gene match. CDR1 LGHNT and CDR2 FRNRAP come from the germline V gene. The CDR3 contains 15 residues. Whole-study findings and limits: After vaccination, reports described spike-specific CD8+ and CD4+ T cell responses as showing substantial breadth. TCR breadth and depth estimates may have understated total T cell responses.

The V call is TRBV12-5, the J call TRBJ2-5; 9 bases line up with TRBD1. This receptor was identified in a person between 18 and 65 years old who received the Ad26.COV2.S COVID-19 vaccine or a placebo. The starting material was peripheral blood, obtained in a trial of Ad26.COV2.S vaccine versus placebo. The CDR3 DNA reads TGTGCTAGTGGTTTAGCCGGGACAGGGCAAGAGACCCAGTACTTC. Amino acids: CASGLAGTGQETQYF.